Listed below are T cell receptor beta chains from one sample, sequenced in a study of T cell repertoires in cytomegalovirus infection. Their target antigens are unknown. TCRdb redid the calling of the reads with MiXCR, one entry per CDR3 protein. Here the sample spans about 110,000 distinct CDR3 sequences, under 45% being singletons. Sequenced here: CD8+ T cells from cultured PBMCs, sampled from culture after CMV antigen stimulation. The origin of the receptors is a human donor in good health (CMV status not recorded). Some clones in this sample may be carry-over from other donors' samples. The CDR3 runs from the conserved cysteine through the conserved F or W. A D gene is named only where the DNA matches it firmly. For some rows the clone size is stated as once, few or many, or as a class when expanded; others skip it.

d_gene,v_gene,abundance,j_gene,CDR3aa,CDR3nt
.,TRBV6-5,many,TRBJ2-5,CASSSPGLKETQYF,TGTGCCAGCAGTTCCCCGGGGTTAAAAGAGACCCAGTACTTC
.,TRBV20-1,.,TRBJ2-5,CSAANRDDRRETQYF,TGCAGTGCCGCCAACCGGGACGACCGGCGGGAGACCCAGTACTTC
TRBD1,TRBV7-2,.,TRBJ1-1,CASSFVLQGVGTEAFF,TGTGCCAGCAGTTTCGTCCTTCAGGGGGTGGGCACTGAAGCTTTCTTT
TRBD2,TRBV9,.,TRBJ2-1,CASSATTSGDNEQFF,TGTGCCAGCAGCGCCACGACTAGCGGGGACAATGAGCAGTTCTTC
.,TRBV5-1,.,TRBJ1-2,CASSLAGRSYGYTF,TGCGCCAGCAGCTTGGCGGGACGGTCCTATGGCTACACCTTC
TRBD2,TRBV11-3,many,TRBJ2-2,CASSLASGLTTGELFF,TGTGCCAGCAGCTTAGCTAGCGGGCTAACCACCGGGGAGCTGTTTTTT
.,TRBV24-1,.,TRBJ1-5,CATSDPGRDQPQHF,TGTGCCACCAGTGACCCGGGCAGGGATCAGCCCCAGCATTTT
TRBD2,TRBV2,.,TRBJ2-1,CASIGKLADYNEQFF,TGTGCCAGCATAGGGAAACTAGCGGACTACAATGAGCAGTTCTTC
.,TRBV28,.,TRBJ2-5,CASKEFRQETQYF,TGTGCCAGCAAGGAATTCCGCCAAGAGACCCAGTACTTC
.,TRBV7-8,.,TRBJ1-1,CASSPLAGNTEAFF,TGTGCCAGCAGCCCGTTAGCGGGGAACACTGAAGCTTTCTTT
.,TRBV6-1,.,TRBJ1-1,CASRDRYSGAFF,TGTGCCAGCAGGGACCGGTACTCCGGAGCTTTCTTT
.,TRBV19,.,TRBJ1-1,CASSISGSTEAFF,TGTGCCAGTAGTATATCAGGGAGCACTGAAGCTTTCTTT
.,TRBV6-1,.,TRBJ1-1,CASIGGQKAFF,TGTGCCAGCATAGGAGGACAGAAGGCTTTCTTT
TRBD2,TRBV9,.,TRBJ2-6,CASTNPGGAGANVLTF,TGTGCCAGCACCAATCCGGGGGGGGCTGGGGCCAACGTCCTGACTTTC
.,TRBV7-9,few,TRBJ1-2,CASSLALSDSLYGYTF,TGTGCCAGCAGCTTAGCGCTCTCGGACAGCCTGTATGGCTACACCTTC
.,TRBV5-1,many,TRBJ1-4,CASSPRGGLGEKLFF,TGCGCCAGCAGCCCTCGAGGTGGACTTGGTGAAAAACTGTTTTTT
.,TRBV7-9,.,TRBJ2-7,CASSDGKPYEQYF,TGTGCCAGCAGCGATGGGAAGCCTTACGAGCAGTACTTC
.,TRBV5-1,many,TRBJ2-5,CASSLEGHYQETQYF,TGCGCCAGCAGCTTGGAGGGACACTACCAAGAGACCCAGTACTTC
.,TRBV2,.,TRBJ1-1,CASPAPNTEAFF,TGTGCCAGCCCGGCGCCGAACACTGAAGCTTTCTTT
.,TRBV7-9,many,TRBJ2-7,CASSADIQSYEQYF,TGTGCCAGCAGCGCGGACATCCAGAGCTACGAGCAGTACTTC
.,TRBV7-8,.,TRBJ2-2,CASSDSGGALKNTGELFF,TGTGCCAGCAGCGACAGCGGAGGGGCCCTTAAGAACACCGGGGAGCTGTTTTTT
.,TRBV18,.,TRBJ2-1,CASSHGLEQFF,TGTGCCAGCTCACACGGACTAGAGCAGTTCTTC
.,TRBV6-5,few,TRBJ2-1,CASSYSGGGFIEQFF,TGTGCCAGCAGTTACTCAGGGGGGGGGTTCATTGAGCAGTTCTTC
.,TRBV2,.,TRBJ2-3,CASSELVALDTQYF,TGTGCCAGCAGTGAGTTGGTAGCTCTAGATACGCAGTATTTT
.,TRBV27,many,TRBJ1-5,CASSLSGGRADTQPQHF,TGTGCCAGCAGTTTATCGGGAGGCAGGGCAGACACTCAGCCCCAGCATTTT
.,TRBV12-3/TRBV12-4,few,TRBJ1-5,CASTDKGNQPQHF,TGTGCCAGCACAGACAAGGGCAATCAGCCCCAGCATTTT
.,TRBV6-6,few,TRBJ1-1,CASSYSLGANTEAFF,TGTGCCAGCAGTTACTCCCTGGGGGCGAACACTGAAGCTTTCTTT
.,TRBV5-5,.,TRBJ2-1,CASSFFQGGNEQFF,TGTGCCAGCAGCTTTTTCCAGGGGGGTAATGAGCAGTTCTTC
.,TRBV28,.,TRBJ2-4,CASSRGAPAKNIQYF,TGTGCCAGCAGTCGAGGGGCTCCAGCCAAAAACATTCAGTACTTC
TRBD1,TRBV6-2/TRBV6-3,.,TRBJ1-2,CASSYQLWTGNYGYTF,TGTGCCAGCAGCTACCAACTATGGACAGGGAACTATGGCTACACCTTC
.,TRBV6-2/TRBV6-3,few,TRBJ1-2,CASSYVALNGYTF,TGTGCCAGCAGTTACGTAGCACTCAATGGCTACACCTTC
TRBD1,TRBV27,.,TRBJ2-7,CASSTSGQGEQYF,TGTGCCAGCAGCACGTCCGGACAGGGCGAGCAGTACTTC
.,TRBV29-1,.,TRBJ1-1,CSAGGFGESEAFF,TGCAGCGCCGGGGGGTTCGGGGAGTCTGAAGCTTTCTTT
.,TRBV28,.,TRBJ1-1,CASSLPEGRAFF,TGTGCCAGCAGTTTACCAGAGGGGAGGGCTTTCTTT
TRBD2,TRBV2,many,TRBJ2-1,CASSVWRGGYNEQFF,TGTGCCAGCAGTGTCTGGCGGGGGGGCTACAATGAGCAGTTCTTC
TRBD2,TRBV28,many,TRBJ2-3,CASSSGLAGGSDTQYF,TGTGCCAGCAGTTCCGGACTAGCGGGGGGGTCGGATACGCAGTATTTT
.,TRBV19,few,TRBJ2-2,CASSIDTGLNTGELFF,TGTGCCAGTAGTATAGATACCGGGTTAAACACCGGGGAGCTGTTTTTT
.,TRBV9,once,TRBJ1-2,CASSGSGRYGYTF,TGTGCCAGCAGCGGTAGTGGCCGCTATGGCTACACCTTC
TRBD2,TRBV20-1,few,TRBJ2-5,CSARVHGGGQETQYF,TGCAGTGCCCGGGTCCACGGGGGGGGGCAAGAGACCCAGTACTTC
.,TRBV6-8,.,TRBJ2-2,CASSYSFYTGELFF,TGTGCCAGCAGTTACTCATTTTACACCGGGGAGCTGTTTTTT
.,TRBV4-1,.,TRBJ2-1,CASSQGGGRGLYEQFF,TGCGCCAGCAGCCAAGGGGGAGGTAGGGGGTTGTATGAGCAGTTCTTC
.,TRBV7-9,medium-sized,TRBJ2-1,CASSLAGGKTYNEQFF,TGTGCCAGCAGCTTAGCAGGGGGGAAAACCTACAATGAGCAGTTCTTC
TRBD1,TRBV4-3,.,TRBJ1-5,CASATGVASNQPQHF,TGCGCCAGCGCGACAGGGGTAGCAAGCAATCAGCCCCAGCATTTT
TRBD2,TRBV11-2,.,TRBJ2-4,CASSLAGGSGGGGNIQYF,TGTGCCAGCAGCTTAGCTGGAGGTAGCGGGGGTGGGGGGAACATTCAGTACTTC
.,TRBV7-3,few,TRBJ2-1,CASSFEGGEQFF,TGTGCCAGCAGCTTTGAGGGTGGGGAGCAGTTCTTC
TRBD1,TRBV4-1,.,TRBJ2-1,CASSQDRAGGSSSYNEQFF,TGCGCCAGCAGCCAAGATAGGGCAGGGGGATCGAGCTCCTACAATGAGCAGTTCTTC
.,TRBV24-1,many,TRBJ1-5,CATSGGSNQPQHF,TGTGCCACCAGTGGGGGCAGCAATCAGCCCCAGCATTTT
TRBD1,TRBV12-3/TRBV12-4,.,TRBJ1-6,CASSLMTGGYSPLHF,TGTGCCAGCAGTTTAATGACAGGGGGGTATTCACCCCTCCACTTT
TRBD2,TRBV3-1,.,TRBJ2-3,CASSQDGTSGGGTDTQYF,TGTGCCAGCAGCCAGGACGGGACTAGCGGGGGGGGCACAGATACGCAGTATTTT
TRBD1,TRBV28,.,TRBJ1-2,CASSSPRTGYYGYTF,TGTGCCAGCAGTTCCCCCCGGACAGGGTATTATGGCTACACCTTC
.,TRBV7-6,.,TRBJ2-7,CASSPLLSQGHEQYF,TGTGCCAGCAGCCCTCTACTCTCCCAAGGCCACGAGCAGTACTTC
TRBD2,TRBV6-6,.,TRBJ2-7,CASSRLLAGDNEQYF,TGTGCCAGCAGCCGACTCCTAGCGGGGGACAACGAGCAGTACTTC
TRBD1,TRBV20-1,.,TRBJ1-6,CSARDHRGDSPLHF,TGCAGTGCTAGAGATCACAGGGGGGATTCACCCCTCCACTTT
TRBD1,TRBV10-3,once,TRBJ2-1,CAISTGVGTYNEQFF,TGTGCCATCAGTACAGGGGTAGGAACTTACAATGAGCAGTTCTTC
TRBD2,TRBV4-1,.,TRBJ2-7,CASSYAGLAGTYEQYF,TGCGCCAGCAGCTACGCCGGACTAGCGGGGACCTACGAGCAGTACTTC
.,TRBV19,few,TRBJ2-2,CASSSRDTTDYTGELFF,TGTGCCAGTAGCTCCCGGGACACCACGGATTACACCGGGGAGCTGTTTTTT
.,TRBV4-1,few,TRBJ2-6,CASSQVQGLAGANVLTF,TGCGCCAGCAGCCAAGTGCAGGGGTTGGCTGGGGCCAACGTCCTGACTTTC